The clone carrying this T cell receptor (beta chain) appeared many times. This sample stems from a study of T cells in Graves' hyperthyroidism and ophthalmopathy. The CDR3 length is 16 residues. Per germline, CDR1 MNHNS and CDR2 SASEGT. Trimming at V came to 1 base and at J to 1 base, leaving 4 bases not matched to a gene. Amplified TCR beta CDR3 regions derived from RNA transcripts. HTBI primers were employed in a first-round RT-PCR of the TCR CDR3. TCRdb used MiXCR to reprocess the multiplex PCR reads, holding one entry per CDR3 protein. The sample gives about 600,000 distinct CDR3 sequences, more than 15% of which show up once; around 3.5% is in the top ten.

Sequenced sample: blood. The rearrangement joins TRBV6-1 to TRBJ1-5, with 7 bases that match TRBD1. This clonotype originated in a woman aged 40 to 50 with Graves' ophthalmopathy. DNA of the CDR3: TGTGCCAGCAGTGAAGGCAGGGGGGGAAGCAATCAGCCCCAGCATTTT. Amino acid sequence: CASSEGRGGSNQPQHF.